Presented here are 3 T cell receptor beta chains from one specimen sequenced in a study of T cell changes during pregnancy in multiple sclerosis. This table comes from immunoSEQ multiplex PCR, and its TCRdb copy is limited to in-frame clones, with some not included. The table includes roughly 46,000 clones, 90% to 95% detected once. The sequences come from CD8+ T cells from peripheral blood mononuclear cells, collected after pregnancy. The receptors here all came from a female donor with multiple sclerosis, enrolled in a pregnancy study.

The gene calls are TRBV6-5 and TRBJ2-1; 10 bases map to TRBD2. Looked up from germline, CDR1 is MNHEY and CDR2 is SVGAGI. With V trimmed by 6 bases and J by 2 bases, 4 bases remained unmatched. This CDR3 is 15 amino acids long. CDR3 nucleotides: TGTGCCAGCAGGCCACTAGCGGGGCCCTACAATGAGCAGTTCTTC. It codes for CASRPLAGPYNEQFF.

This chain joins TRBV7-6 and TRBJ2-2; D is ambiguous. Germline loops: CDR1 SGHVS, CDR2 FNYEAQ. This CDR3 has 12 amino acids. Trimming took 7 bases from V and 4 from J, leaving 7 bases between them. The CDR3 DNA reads TGTGCCAGCATGAGTGGCACCGGGGAGCTGTTTTTT. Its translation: CASMSGTGELFF.

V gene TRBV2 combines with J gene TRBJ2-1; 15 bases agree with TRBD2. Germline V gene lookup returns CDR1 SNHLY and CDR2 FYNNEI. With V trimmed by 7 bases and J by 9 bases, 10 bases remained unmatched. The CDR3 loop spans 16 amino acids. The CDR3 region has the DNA TGTGCCAGCACCATCTCCGGGACTAGCGGGGGGATTGAGCAGTTCTTC. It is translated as CASTISGTSGGIEQFF.